This T cell receptor beta chain emerged from a study of cytomegalovirus exposure and HLA in healthy donors. Study overall: Out of fewer than 500 genotyped donors, roughly 83% belonged to the Caucasian-associated ancestry cluster.

Both 60 Vbeta primers and 13 Jbeta primers went into the PCR. TCRdb keeps only in-frame clones here, not all; method: immunoSEQ multiplex PCR. The sample lists fewer than 250,000 clones, 75% to 85% occurring once. CDR3 size: 15 residues. CDR1 is MDHEN and CDR2 is SYDVKM in the germline V gene. V shed 2 bases and J shed 2 bases, with 9 bases lying between them. This clone was detected once. Its antigen is not identified. General study points: Donor immune exposure was known only as CMV serostatus. According to a later analysis, most TCR beta chains associated with CMV appeared HLA-restricted.

The sequence came from a woman aged 25 to 39 in good health and CMV-seropositive. The chain links TRBV28 to TRBJ2-2, with D perhaps matching TRBD2 (6 bases). Material for sequencing was PBMCs. CDR3 protein: CASSLVGGNTGELFF. CDR3 nucleotides: TGTGCCAGCAGTTTAGTGGGAGGTAACACCGGGGAGCTGTTTTTT.